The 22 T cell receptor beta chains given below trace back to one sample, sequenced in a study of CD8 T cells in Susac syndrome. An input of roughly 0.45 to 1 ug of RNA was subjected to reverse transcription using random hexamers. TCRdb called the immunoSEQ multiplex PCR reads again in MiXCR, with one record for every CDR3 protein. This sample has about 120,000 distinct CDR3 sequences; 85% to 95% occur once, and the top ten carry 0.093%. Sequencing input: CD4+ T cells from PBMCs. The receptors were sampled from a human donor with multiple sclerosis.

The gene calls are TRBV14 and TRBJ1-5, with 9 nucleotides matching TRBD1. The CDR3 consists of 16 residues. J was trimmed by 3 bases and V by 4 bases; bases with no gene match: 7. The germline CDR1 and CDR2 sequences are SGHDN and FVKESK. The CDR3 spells CASSLLTGGVNQPQHF. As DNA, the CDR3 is TGTGCCAGCAGCCTTTTAACAGGGGGCGTCAATCAGCCCCAGCATTTT.

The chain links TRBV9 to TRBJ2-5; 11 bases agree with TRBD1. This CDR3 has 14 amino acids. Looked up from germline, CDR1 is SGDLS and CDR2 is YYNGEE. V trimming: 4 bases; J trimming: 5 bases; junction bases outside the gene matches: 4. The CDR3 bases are TGTGCCAGCAGCCTCGGACAGGGGGCTGAGACCCAGTACTTC. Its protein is CASSLGQGAETQYF.

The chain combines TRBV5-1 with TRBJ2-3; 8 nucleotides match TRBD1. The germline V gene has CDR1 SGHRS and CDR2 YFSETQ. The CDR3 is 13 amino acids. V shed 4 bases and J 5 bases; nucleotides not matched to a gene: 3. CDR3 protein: CASSLGQGDTQYF. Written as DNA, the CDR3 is TGCGCCAGCAGCCTAGGACAGGGAGATACGCAGTATTTT.

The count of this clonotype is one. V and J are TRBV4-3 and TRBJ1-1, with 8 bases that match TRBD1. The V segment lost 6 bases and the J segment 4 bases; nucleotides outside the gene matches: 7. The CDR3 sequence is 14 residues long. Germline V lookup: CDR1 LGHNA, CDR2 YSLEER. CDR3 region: CASSLNRGSTEAFF. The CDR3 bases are TGCGCCAGCAGTTTGAACAGGGGGAGCACTGAAGCTTTCTTT.

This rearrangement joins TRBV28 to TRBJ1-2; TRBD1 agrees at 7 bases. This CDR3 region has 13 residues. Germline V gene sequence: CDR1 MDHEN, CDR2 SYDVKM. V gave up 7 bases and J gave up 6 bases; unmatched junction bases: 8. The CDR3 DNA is TGTGCCAGCACCCTTGGAGGGGGCAATGGCTACACCTTC. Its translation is CASTLGGGNGYTF.

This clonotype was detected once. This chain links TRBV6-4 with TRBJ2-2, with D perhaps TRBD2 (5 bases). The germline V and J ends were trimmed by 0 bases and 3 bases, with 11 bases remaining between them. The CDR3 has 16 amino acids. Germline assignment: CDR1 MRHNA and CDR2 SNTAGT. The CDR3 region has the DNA TGTGCCAGCAGTGACTCGATGGACTTTTACACCGGGGAGCTGTTTTTT. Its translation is CASSDSMDFYTGELFF.

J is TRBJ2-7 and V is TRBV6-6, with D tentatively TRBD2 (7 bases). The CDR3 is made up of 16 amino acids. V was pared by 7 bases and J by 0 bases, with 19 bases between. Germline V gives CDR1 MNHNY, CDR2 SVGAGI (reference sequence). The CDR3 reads CASMGTGGRLSYEQYF. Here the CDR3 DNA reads TGTGCCAGCATGGGGACCGGGGGGCGACTCTCCTACGAGCAGTACTTC.

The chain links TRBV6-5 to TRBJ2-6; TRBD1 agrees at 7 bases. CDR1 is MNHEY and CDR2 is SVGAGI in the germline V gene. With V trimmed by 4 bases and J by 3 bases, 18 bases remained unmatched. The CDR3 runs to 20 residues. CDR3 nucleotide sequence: TGTGCCAGCAGTTCAGCCCCAGGGACAGCTAGCTCGTTTGGGGCCAACGTCCTGACTTTC. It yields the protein CASSSAPGTASSFGANVLTF.

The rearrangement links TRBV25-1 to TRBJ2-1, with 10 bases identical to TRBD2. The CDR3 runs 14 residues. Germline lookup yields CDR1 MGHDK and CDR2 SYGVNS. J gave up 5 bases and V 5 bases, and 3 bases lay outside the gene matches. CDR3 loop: CASSSGGENNEQFF. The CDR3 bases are TGTGCCAGCAGTAGCGGGGGGGAGAACAATGAGCAGTTCTTC.

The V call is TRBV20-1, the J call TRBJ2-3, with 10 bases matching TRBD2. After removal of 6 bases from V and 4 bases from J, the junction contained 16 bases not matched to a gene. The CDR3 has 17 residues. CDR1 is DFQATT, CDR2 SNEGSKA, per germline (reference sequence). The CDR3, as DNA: TGCAGTGCCGGGCCAGCGGGGGGGCCGGCCTCAGCAGATACGCAGTATTTT. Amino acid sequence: CSAGPAGGPASADTQYF.

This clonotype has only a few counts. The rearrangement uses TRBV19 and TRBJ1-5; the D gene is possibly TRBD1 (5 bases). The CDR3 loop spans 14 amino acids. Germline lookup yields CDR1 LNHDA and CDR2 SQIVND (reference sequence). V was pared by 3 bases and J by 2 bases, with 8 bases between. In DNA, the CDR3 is TGTGCCAGTAGTATTCAGGGAGGCAATCAGCCCCAGCATTTT. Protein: CASSIQGGNQPQHF. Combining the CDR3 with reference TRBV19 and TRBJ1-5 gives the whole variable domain DGGITQSPKYLFRKEGQNVTLSCEQNLNHDAMYWYRQDPGQGLRLIYYSQIVNDFQKGDIAEGYSVSREKKESFPLTVTSAQKNPTAFYLCASSIQGGNQPQHFGDGTRLSIL.

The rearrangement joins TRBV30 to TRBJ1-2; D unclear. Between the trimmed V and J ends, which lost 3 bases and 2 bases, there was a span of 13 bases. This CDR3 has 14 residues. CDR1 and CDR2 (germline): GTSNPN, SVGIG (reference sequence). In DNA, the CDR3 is TGTGCCTGGAGCGGATACCGGCGAAACTATGGCTACACCTTC. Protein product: CAWSGYRRNYGYTF. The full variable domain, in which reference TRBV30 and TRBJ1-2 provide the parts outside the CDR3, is SQTIHQWPATLVQPVGSPLSLECTVEGTSNPNLYWYRQAAGRGLQLLFYSVGIGQISSEVPQNLSASRPQDRQFILSSKKLLLSDSGFYLCAWSGYRRNYGYTFGSGTRLTVV.

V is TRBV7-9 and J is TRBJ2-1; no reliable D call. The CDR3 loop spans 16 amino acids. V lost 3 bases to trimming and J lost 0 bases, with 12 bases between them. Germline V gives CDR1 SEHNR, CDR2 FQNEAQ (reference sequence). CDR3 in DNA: TGTGCCAGCAGCTTGATAATTTCTAGCTCCTACAATGAGCAGTTCTTC. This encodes CASSLIISSSYNEQFF.

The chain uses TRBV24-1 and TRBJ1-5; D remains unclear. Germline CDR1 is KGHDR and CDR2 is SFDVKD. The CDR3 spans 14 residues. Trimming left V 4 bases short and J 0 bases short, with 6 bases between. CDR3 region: CATSEVFSNQPQHF. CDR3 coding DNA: TGTGCCACCAGTGAGGTTTTTAGCAATCAGCCCCAGCATTTT.

The DNA for the CDR3 is TGTGCCAGCAGCGTAGTGGGACTAGACAATGAGCAGTTCTTC. Residues: CASSVVGLDNEQFF. This chain joins TRBV9 and TRBJ2-1; 8 bases match TRBD2. The CDR3 spans 14 residues. V lost 0 bases, J lost 5 bases, and 1 base stayed unmatched. Germline CDR1 SGDLS, CDR2 YYNGEE.

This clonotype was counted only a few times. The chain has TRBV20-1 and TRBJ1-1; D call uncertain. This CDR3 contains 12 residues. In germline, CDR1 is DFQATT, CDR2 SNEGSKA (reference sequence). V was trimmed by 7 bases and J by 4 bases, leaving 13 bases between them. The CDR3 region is CSVLRAGTEAFF. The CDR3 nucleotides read TGCAGTGTTCTACGGGCGGGCACTGAAGCTTTCTTT.

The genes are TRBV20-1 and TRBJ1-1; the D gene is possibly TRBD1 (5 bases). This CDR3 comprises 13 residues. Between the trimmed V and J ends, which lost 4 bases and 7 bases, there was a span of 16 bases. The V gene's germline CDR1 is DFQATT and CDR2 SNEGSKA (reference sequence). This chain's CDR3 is CSAKRDRESEAFF. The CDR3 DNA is TGCAGTGCTAAGCGTGACAGAGAAAGTGAAGCTTTCTTT.

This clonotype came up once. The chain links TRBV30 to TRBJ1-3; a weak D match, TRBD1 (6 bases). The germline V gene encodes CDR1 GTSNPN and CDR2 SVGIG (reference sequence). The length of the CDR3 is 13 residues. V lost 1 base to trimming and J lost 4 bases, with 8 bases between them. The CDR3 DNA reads TGTGCCTGGAGTGGGGGGCAGGGAAACACCATATATTTT. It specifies CAWSGGQGNTIYF.

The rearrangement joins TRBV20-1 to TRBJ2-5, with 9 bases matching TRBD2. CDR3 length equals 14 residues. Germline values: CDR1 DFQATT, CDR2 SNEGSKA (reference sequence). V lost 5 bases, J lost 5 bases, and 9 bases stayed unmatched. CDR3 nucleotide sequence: TGCAGTGCTGAGCGGGGGGCCGGTAAGGAGACCCAGTACTTC. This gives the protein CSAERGAGKETQYF.

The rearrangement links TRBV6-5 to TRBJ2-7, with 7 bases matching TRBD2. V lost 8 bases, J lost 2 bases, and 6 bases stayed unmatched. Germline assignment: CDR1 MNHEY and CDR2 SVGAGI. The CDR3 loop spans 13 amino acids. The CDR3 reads CASGGGGPYEQYF. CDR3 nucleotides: TGTGCCAGCGGCGGGGGAGGCCCCTACGAGCAGTACTTC.

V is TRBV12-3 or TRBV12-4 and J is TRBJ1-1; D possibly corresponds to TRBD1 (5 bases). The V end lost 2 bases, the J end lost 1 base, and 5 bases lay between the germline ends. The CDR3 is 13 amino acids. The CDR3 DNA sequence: TGTGCCAGCAGTTTACAGGGGAACACTGAAGCTTTCTTT. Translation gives CASSLQGNTEAFF.

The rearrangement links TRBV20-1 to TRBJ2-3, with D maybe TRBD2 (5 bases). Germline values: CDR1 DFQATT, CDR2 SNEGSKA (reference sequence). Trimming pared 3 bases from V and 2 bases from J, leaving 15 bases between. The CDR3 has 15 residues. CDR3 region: CSARGGLAYTDTQYF. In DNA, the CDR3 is TGCAGTGCTAGGGGTGGGTTAGCGTACACAGATACGCAGTATTTT.